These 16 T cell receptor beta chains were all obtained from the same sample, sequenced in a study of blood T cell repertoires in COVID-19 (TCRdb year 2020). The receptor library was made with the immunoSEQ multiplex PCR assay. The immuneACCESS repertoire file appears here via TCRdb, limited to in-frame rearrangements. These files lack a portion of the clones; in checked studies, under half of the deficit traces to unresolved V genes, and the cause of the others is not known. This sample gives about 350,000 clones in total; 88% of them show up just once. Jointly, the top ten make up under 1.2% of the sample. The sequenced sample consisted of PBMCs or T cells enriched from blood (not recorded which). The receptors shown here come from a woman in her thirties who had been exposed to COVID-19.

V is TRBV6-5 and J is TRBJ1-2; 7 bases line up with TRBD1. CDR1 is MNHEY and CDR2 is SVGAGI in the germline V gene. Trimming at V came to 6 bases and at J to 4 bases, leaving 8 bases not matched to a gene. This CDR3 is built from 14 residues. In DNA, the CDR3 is TGTGCCAGCAGCCTTCTGACAGGGACCTATGGCTACACCTTC. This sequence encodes CASSLLTGTYGYTF.

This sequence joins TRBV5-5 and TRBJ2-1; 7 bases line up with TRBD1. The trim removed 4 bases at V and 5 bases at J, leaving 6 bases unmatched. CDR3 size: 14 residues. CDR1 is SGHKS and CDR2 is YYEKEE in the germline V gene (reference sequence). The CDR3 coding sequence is TGTGCCAGCAGCCCAAGGGACAGAAACAATGAGCAGTTCTTC. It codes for CASSPRDRNNEQFF.

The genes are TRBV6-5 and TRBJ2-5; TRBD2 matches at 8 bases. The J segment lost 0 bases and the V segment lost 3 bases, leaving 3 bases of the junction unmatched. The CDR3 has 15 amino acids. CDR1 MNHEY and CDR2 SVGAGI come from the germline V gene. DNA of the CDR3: TGTGCCAGCAGTTATAGGGGACTAGACCAAGAGACCCAGTACTTC. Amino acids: CASSYRGLDQETQYF.

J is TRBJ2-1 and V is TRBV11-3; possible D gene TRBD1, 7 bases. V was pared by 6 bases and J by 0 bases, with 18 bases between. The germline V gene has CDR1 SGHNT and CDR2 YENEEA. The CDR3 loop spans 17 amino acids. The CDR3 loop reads CASRTIQGGFSYNEQFF. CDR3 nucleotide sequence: TGTGCCAGCAGAACCATCCAGGGGGGATTCTCCTACAATGAGCAGTTCTTC.

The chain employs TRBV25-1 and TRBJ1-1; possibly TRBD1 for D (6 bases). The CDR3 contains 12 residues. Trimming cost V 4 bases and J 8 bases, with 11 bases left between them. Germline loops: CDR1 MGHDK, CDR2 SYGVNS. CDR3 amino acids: CASSGLDREAFF. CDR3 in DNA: TGTGCCAGCAGTGGCCTGGACAGAGAAGCTTTCTTT.

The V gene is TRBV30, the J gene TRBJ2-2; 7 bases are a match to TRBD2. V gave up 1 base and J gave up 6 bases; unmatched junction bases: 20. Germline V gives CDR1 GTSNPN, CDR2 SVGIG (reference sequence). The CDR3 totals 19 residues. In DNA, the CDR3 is TGTGCCTGGAGTGAGATTATGGGCGGGAGTCCGATTTACTCCGGGGAGCTGTTTTTT. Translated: CAWSEIMGGSPIYSGELFF.

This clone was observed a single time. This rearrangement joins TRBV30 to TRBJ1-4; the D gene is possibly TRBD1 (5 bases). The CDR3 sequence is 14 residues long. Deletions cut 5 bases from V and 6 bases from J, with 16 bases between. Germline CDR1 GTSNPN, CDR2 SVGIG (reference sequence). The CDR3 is CAWVQLGEDEKLFF. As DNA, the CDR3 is TGTGCCTGGGTCCAATTGGGGGAGGATGAAAAACTGTTTTTT.

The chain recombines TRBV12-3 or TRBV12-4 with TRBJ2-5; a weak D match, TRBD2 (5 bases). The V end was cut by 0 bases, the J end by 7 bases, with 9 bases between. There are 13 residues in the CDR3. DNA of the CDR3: TGTGCCAGCAGTTTAGCGGACTGGGGGACCCAGTACTTC. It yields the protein CASSLADWGTQYF.

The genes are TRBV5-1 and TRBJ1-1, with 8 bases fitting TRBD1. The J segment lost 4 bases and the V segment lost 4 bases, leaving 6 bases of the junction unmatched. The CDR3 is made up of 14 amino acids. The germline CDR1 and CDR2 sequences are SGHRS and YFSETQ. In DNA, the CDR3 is TGCGCCAGCAGCGAGACAGGGGTAGTCACTGAAGCTTTCTTT. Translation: CASSETGVVTEAFF.

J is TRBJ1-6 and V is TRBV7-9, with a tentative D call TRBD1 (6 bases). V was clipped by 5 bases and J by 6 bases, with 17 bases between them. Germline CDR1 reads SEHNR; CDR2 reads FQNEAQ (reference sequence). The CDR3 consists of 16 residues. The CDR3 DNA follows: TGTGCCAGCAGCCACGCCTTGGGGGCTCGTAATTCACCCCTCCACTTT. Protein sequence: CASSHALGARNSPLHF.

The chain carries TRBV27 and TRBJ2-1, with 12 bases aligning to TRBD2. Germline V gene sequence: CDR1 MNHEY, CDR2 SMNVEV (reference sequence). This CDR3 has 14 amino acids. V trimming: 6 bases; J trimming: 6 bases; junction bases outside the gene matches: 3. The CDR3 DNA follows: TGTGCCAGCAGGACTAGCGGGAGTACCAATGAGCAGTTCTTC. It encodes CASRTSGSTNEQFF.

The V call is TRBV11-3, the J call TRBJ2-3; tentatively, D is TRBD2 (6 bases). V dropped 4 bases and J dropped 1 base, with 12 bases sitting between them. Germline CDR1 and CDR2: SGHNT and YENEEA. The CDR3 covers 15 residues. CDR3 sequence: CASSSQTRRTDTQYF. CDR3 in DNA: TGTGCCAGCAGCTCCCAGACTAGGCGCACAGATACGCAGTATTTT.

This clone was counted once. This CDR3 is CASSPPAPRTNEQYF. Here the CDR3 DNA reads TGTGCCAGCAGCCCCCCAGCTCCTAGAACGAACGAGCAGTACTTC. The chain links TRBV7-2 to TRBJ2-7; D unclear. V lost 5 bases, J lost 5 bases, and 19 bases lay in between. The V gene's germline CDR1 is SGHTA and CDR2 FQGNSA. The CDR3 extends over 15 amino acids.

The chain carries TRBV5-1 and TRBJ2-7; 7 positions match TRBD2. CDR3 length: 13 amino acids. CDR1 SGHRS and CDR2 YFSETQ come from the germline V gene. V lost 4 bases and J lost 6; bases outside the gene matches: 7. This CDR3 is CASSPLAASEQYF. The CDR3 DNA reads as TGCGCCAGCAGCCCCCTAGCGGCCTCCGAGCAGTACTTC.

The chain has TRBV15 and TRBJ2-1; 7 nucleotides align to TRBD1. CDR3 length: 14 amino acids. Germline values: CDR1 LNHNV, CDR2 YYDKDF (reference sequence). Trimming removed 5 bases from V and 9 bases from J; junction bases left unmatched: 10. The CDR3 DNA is TGTGCCACCAGCGACCGATCCAGGGGGTTTGAGCAGTTCTTC. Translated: CATSDRSRGFEQFF.

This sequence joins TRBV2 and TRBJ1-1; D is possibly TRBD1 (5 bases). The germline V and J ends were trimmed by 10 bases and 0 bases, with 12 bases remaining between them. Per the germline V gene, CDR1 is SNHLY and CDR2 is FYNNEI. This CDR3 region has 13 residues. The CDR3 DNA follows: TGTGCCACCCGAAGGGGCATGAACACTGAAGCTTTCTTT. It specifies CATRRGMNTEAFF.